This T cell receptor beta chain was retrieved from a study of blood T cell repertoires in COVID-19. At the level of the study: COVID-19 samples from acute and convalescent phases originated in the United States, Italy and Spain. Sources were T cells, B-cell-depleted T cells, or PBMCs; the material itself was cDNA or gDNA.

This CDR3 spans 15 amino acids. J gave up 6 bases and V 4 bases, and 9 bases lay outside the gene matches. Germline V gives CDR1 MNHEY, CDR2 SMNVEV (reference sequence). Per the study methods: How many nucleated cells were present was estimated from reference gene primer amplification. Profiling relied on immunoSEQ multiplex PCR, and the TCRdb table lists in-frame clones only, not all of them. The DNA was the basis for D and trimming; V, J and clone size are from that table. In the table there are 250,000 to 350,000 clones, about nine tenths of which are singletons. The chain carries TRBV27 and TRBJ2-3; 8 positions match TRBD1. The sequence derives from a woman in her thirties with active or convalescent COVID-19. The sequenced sample consisted of peripheral blood. The CDR3 protein is CASSSTGQVWDTQYF. In DNA, the CDR3 is TGTGCCAGCAGTTCCACGGGACAGGTCTGGGATACGCAGTATTTT.